Presented here are 5 T cell receptor beta chains from one specimen sequenced in a study of human T cells and chemical hapten exposure. TCRdb re-called the RACE reads through MiXCR, storing one row per CDR3 protein. The table includes roughly 62,000 distinct CDR3 sequences, about an eighth detected once. Regarding time point: patch test 3, about 24 weeks after DPC sensitization. Treatment denoted: therapeutic diphenylcyclopropenone sensitization with weekly scalp DPC. The material sequenced was whole blood, taken in connection with sensitization to the hapten diphenylcyclopropenone (DPC). These receptors were obtained from a man between 25 and 39 years old with alopecia areata. Some clones in this sample may be carry-over from other donors' samples.

The rearrangement links TRBV4-2 to TRBJ2-3; TRBD2 matches at 8 bases. The CDR3 sequence is 16 residues long. Germline-derived CDR1 and CDR2 are LGHNA and YNFKEQ. V shed 3 bases and J 6 bases; nucleotides not matched to a gene: 11. CDR3 sequence reads: CASSQAGPERGDTQYF. The CDR3 DNA reads as TGTGCCAGCAGCCAGGCGGGGCCCGAGCGGGGGGATACGCAGTATTTT.

This clonotype was seen only once. The chain has TRBV7-2 and TRBJ1-2, with D uncertain. CDR1 is SGHTA, CDR2 FQGNSA, per germline. The germline V and J ends were trimmed by 1 base and 6 bases, with 12 bases remaining between them. The CDR3 totals 14 residues. CDR3 DNA: TGTGCCAGCAGCTTAGTTACCATCTACCATGGCTACACCTTC. Its translation is CASSLVTIYHGYTF.

This clonotype was found a few times. The genes are TRBV5-1 and TRBJ1-1; possibly TRBD1 for D (6 bases). Germline V gives CDR1 SGHRS, CDR2 YFSETQ. This CDR3 region has 14 residues. V was pared by 2 bases and J by 5 bases, with 13 bases between. The CDR3 DNA sequence: TGCGCCAGCAGCTTACCTGGGGGGCAGACTGAAGCTTTCTTT. Protein sequence: CASSLPGGQTEAFF.

This clonotype was detected ten times or more. V and J are TRBV27 and TRBJ2-7; no clear D. The germline CDR1 and CDR2 sequences are MNHEY and SMNVEV (reference sequence). V was pared by 2 bases and J by 0 bases, with 11 bases between. The CDR3 sequence is 15 residues long. CDR3 DNA: TGTGCCAGCAGTTTAAATACAGTTTCCTCCTACGAGCAGTACTTC. As protein: CASSLNTVSSYEQYF.

Points on this clonotype: This may be a read error, as it is one base from a much larger clone. V gene TRBV28 combines with J gene TRBJ1-4; D not resolved. Germline values: CDR1 MDHEN, CDR2 SYDVKM. There are 14 residues in the CDR3. CDR3 region: CVSTLFAGNEKLFF. The CDR3 DNA sequence: TGTGTCAGCACCCTATTCGCGGGTAATGAAAAACTGTTTTTT.